This TCR beta chain emerged from a study of CD8+ T cells in alopecia areata. Following RNA extraction, reverse transcription yielded cDNA that acted as the sequencing template. TCRdb keeps only in-frame clones here, not all; method: immunoSEQ multiplex PCR. The sample has roughly 23,000 clones, roughly half seen once. The V end lost 5 bases, the J end lost 7 bases, and 18 bases lay between the germline ends. Per germline, CDR1 SGHTA and CDR2 FQGNSA. This CDR3 contains 14 residues. Lesional scalp punch biopsies and peripheral blood were collected from alopecia areata patients. This receptor was identified in a human donor with alopecia areata. The chain is built from TRBV7-2 and TRBJ2-7; maybe TRBD2 (6 bases). Material: NKG2D-high CD8+ T cells sorted from blood. This chain's CDR3 is CASSPPGLTGEQYF. The DNA for the CDR3 is TGTGCCAGCAGCCCGCCGGGACTGACGGGGGAGCAGTACTTC.